Listed here are 23 T cell receptor beta chains from one sample, sequenced in a study of T-cell reconstitution after alpha-beta-depleted transplantation in children (dated by TCRdb to the mid-2010s). The library came from PCR. Sequencing was carried out with an Illumina HiSeq 2500. TCR libraries were prepared with molecular barcoding, using unique molecular identifiers to normalize TCRbeta repertoire quantification. TCRdb trimmed the raw reads at Q25, called clones with MiXCR and kept productive beta chains. Rows are combined by CDR3 protein, so each entry shows the most common genes and DNA. Here the sample has some 390,000 distinct CDR3 sequences; over 20% occur a single time. The ten top clones hold around 4% of the sample. This sample comprised PBMCs from the stem cell graft donor, obtained from the stem cell graft. The receptor set was obtained from a human donor who donated a stem cell graft to a child with acute myeloid leukemia.

V is TRBV5-1 and J is TRBJ2-7, with D tentatively TRBD1 or TRBD2 (5 bases each). The CDR3 has 14 residues. The germline gives CDR1 SGHRS, CDR2 YFSETQ. Trimming took off 1 base at V and 5 bases at J, with 13 bases between the two ends. The CDR3, as DNA: TGCGCCAGCAGCTTGTCCGGGACCCAGGACGAGCAGTACTTC. This codes for CASSLSGTQDEQYF. The complete variable domain, with remaining parts taken from reference TRBV5-1 and TRBJ2-7, reads KAGVTQTPRYLIKTRGQQVTLSCSPISGHRSVSWYQQTPGQGLQFLFEYFSETQRNKGNFPGRFSGRQFSNSRSEMNVSTLELGDSALYLCASSLSGTQDEQYFGPGTRLTVT.

The chain combines TRBV6-5 with TRBJ2-1; 7 bases match TRBD1. Germline V gene sequence: CDR1 MNHEY, CDR2 SVGAGI. There are 13 residues in the CDR3. Losses at the gene ends were 8 bases for V and 3 bases for J; bases not matched to a gene: 4. Here the CDR3 DNA reads TGTGCCAGCTGGGGACAGCTCTACAATGAGCAGTTCTTC. Translating it yields CASWGQLYNEQFF.

The chain employs TRBV11-2 and TRBJ1-5, with D maybe TRBD1 (5 bases). The V end was cut by 0 bases, the J end by 5 bases, with 14 bases between. The CDR3 consists of 16 residues. Germline V lookup: CDR1 SGHAT, CDR2 FQNNGV. The CDR3 DNA reads as TGTGCCAGCAGCTTAGATCCGGGACTTGGCTATCAGCCCCAGCATTTT. Translated: CASSLDPGLGYQPQHF.

DNA of the CDR3: TGTGCCAGCAGCCGGGAAGATACGCAGTATTTT. It is translated as CASSREDTQYF. The chain links TRBV14 to TRBJ2-3; no clear D gene. Germline CDR1 and CDR2: SGHDN and FVKESK. The CDR3 is 11 amino acids. V shed 4 bases and J shed 5 bases, with 4 bases lying between them.

This clonotype showed up just a few times. The J gene is TRBJ1-5, the V gene TRBV2; 8 bases align to TRBD1. Germline V gene data show CDR1 as SNHLY and CDR2 as FYNNEI. V shed 6 bases, J shed 6 bases, and the junction held 7 bases outside the gene matches. CDR3 length: 14 amino acids. CDR3 bases: TGTGCCAGCAGAGACGACAGGGGTAGTCAGCCCCAGCATTTT. It encodes CASRDDRGSQPQHF.

This clonotype was picked up a small number of times. The rearrangement joins TRBV24-1 to TRBJ2-5; 7 bases agree with TRBD2. V shed 2 bases and J 3 bases; nucleotides not matched to a gene: 8. CDR1 KGHDR and CDR2 SFDVKD come from the germline V gene. The CDR3 loop spans 16 amino acids. The CDR3 loop reads CATSDSTRTRKETQYF. CDR3 in DNA: TGTGCCACCAGTGATTCTACGCGGACTAGAAAAGAGACCCAGTACTTC.

This clonotype has just a few counts. The chain carries TRBV6-5 and TRBJ2-7, with 8 bases lining up with TRBD1. Germline values: CDR1 MNHEY, CDR2 SVGAGI. The CDR3 runs 14 residues. The V and J ends lost 2 bases and 6 bases, in that order; junction bases with no gene match: 6. The CDR3 protein is CASSYGRGLGEQYF. The CDR3 nucleotides are TGTGCCAGCAGTTACGGCAGGGGGCTGGGCGAGCAGTACTTC.

V gene TRBV7-6 combines with J gene TRBJ1-1; 10 bases are shared with TRBD1. The CDR3 is made up of 14 amino acids. From germline, CDR1 is SGHVS and CDR2 FNYEAQ. The trim removed 7 bases at V and 4 bases at J, leaving 6 bases unmatched. In DNA form, the CDR3 reads TGTGCCAGCACTATAGGACAGGGGGGCACTGAAGCTTTCTTT. It is translated as CASTIGQGGTEAFF.

The chain uses TRBV20-1 and TRBJ2-1; 8 bases agree with TRBD2. The CDR3 is 16 amino acids. V was clipped by 0 bases and J by 4 bases; unmatched bases: 8. The germline CDR1 and CDR2 sequences are DFQATT and SNEGSKA (reference sequence). The CDR3 DNA sequence: TGCAGTGCTAGAGATCGGGGGGGAGAATTGTACAATGAGCAGTTCTTC. Residues: CSARDRGGELYNEQFF.

This clonotype was recorded at least ten times. The J gene is TRBJ1-2, the V gene TRBV29-1, with 7 bases lining up with TRBD1. J lost 2 bases, V lost 4 bases, and 4 bases had no gene match. CDR3 length equals 13 residues. CDR1 SQVTM and CDR2 ANQGSEA come from the germline V gene. The CDR3 loop is CSVGQGVNYGYTF. The CDR3 DNA reads TGCAGCGTTGGTCAGGGGGTAAACTATGGCTACACCTTC.

The table lists this clonotype with a few counts. The rearrangement joins TRBV5-1 to TRBJ2-1; the D is unclear. This CDR3 is 12 amino acids long. Germline-derived CDR1 and CDR2 are SGHRS and YFSETQ. V lost 4 bases to trimming and J lost 4 bases, with 6 bases between them. CDR3 protein: CASSQLYNEQFF. The DNA for the CDR3 is TGCGCCAGCAGCCAACTATACAATGAGCAGTTCTTC.

The chain links TRBV12-3 or TRBV12-4 to TRBJ2-7; D unresolved. This CDR3 has 12 residues. Trimming took off 3 bases at V and 6 bases at J, with 9 bases between the two ends. This chain's CDR3 is CASSFYSSEQYF. CDR3 coding DNA: TGTGCCAGCAGTTTCTATAGCTCCGAGCAGTACTTC.

There are many counts of this clonotype. This chain links TRBV9 with TRBJ2-2; tentatively, D is TRBD1 (6 bases). V was shortened by 4 bases and J by 3 bases, with 16 bases between the two germline ends. Germline lookup yields CDR1 SGDLS and CDR2 YYNGEE. This CDR3 spans 16 amino acids. CDR3 sequence reads: CASSHHRERDTGELFF. The CDR3 DNA reads TGTGCCAGCAGCCATCACAGGGAACGGGACACCGGGGAGCTGTTTTTT.

This clonotype was observed a handful of times. V and J are TRBV10-3 and TRBJ2-5; TRBD2 aligns across 13 bases. The ends lost 4 bases at V and 3 bases at J; junction bases unmatched: 14. Germline V lookup: CDR1 ENHRY, CDR2 SYGVKD. The length of the CDR3 is 19 residues. CDR3 sequence (DNA): TGTGCCATCAGTGTGGGACTAGCGGGACCTTTAAAGGGAGAAGAGACCCAGTACTTC. This sequence encodes CAISVGLAGPLKGEETQYF.

The chain combines TRBV24-1 with TRBJ1-5; perhaps TRBD1 as D (6 bases). CDR1 is KGHDR and CDR2 is SFDVKD in the germline V gene. This CDR3 region has 19 residues. Trimming removed 3 bases at V and 5 bases at J, with 25 bases between. The CDR3 here is CATSDGFGTHWLNYQPQHF. In DNA, the CDR3 is TGTGCCACCAGTGATGGTTTCGGGACACATTGGTTAAACTATCAGCCCCAGCATTTT.

The rearrangement uses TRBV6-5 and TRBJ2-3; 8 nucleotides line up with TRBD1. This CDR3 is 16 amino acids long. Germline assignment: CDR1 MNHEY and CDR2 SVGAGI. J was trimmed by 1 base and V by 0 bases; bases with no gene match: 3. As DNA, the CDR3 is TGTGCCAGCAGTTACTCGACACAGGGGGGCACAGATACGCAGTATTTT. This encodes CASSYSTQGGTDTQYF.

This chain joins TRBV20-1 and TRBJ2-2, with 8 bases that match TRBD1. Germline assignment: CDR1 DFQATT and CDR2 SNEGSKA (reference sequence). This CDR3 is 14 amino acids long. The junction had 1 base not matched to a gene; V was cut back by 4 bases and J by 0 bases. For the CDR3, the DNA is TGCAGTGCTAAGACAGGGGCGAACACCGGGGAGCTGTTTTTT. It codes for CSAKTGANTGELFF.

This clonotype has just a few counts. V and J are TRBV7-2 and TRBJ1-1, with D uncertain. Germline loops: CDR1 SGHTA, CDR2 FQGNSA. This CDR3 is 16 amino acids long. Trimming pared 0 bases from V and 1 base from J, leaving 12 bases between. The CDR3 coding sequence is TGTGCCAGCAGCTTAGCCATATGGGAGGGGAACACTGAAGCTTTCTTT. Translating gives CASSLAIWEGNTEAFF.

This clonotype has just a few counts. This sequence joins TRBV13 and TRBJ2-3; 10 nucleotides match TRBD2. The CDR3 extends over 17 amino acids. J lost 4 bases, V lost 4 bases, and 11 bases had no gene match. The germline CDR1 and CDR2 sequences are PRHDT and FYEKMQ (reference sequence). The CDR3 is CASSSAASGRISDTQYF. CDR3 coding DNA: TGTGCCAGCAGCTCAGCGGCTAGCGGGAGAATATCAGATACGCAGTATTTT.

This clonotype was seen repeatedly, ten times or more. The chain joins TRBV20-1 to TRBJ2-1; D is uncertain. The ends were cut back, 7 bases at V and 4 bases at J, with 17 bases in the middle. The CDR3 covers 14 residues. Looked up from germline, CDR1 is DFQATT and CDR2 is SNEGSKA (reference sequence). The DNA of the CDR3 is TGCAGTGGTGAGGTAGCACCTTCATACAATGAGCAGTTCTTC. It codes for CSGEVAPSYNEQFF.

The J gene is TRBJ2-3, the V gene TRBV12-3 or TRBV12-4; 9 nucleotides line up with TRBD2. The CDR3 is 15 residues long. V trimming: 7 bases; J trimming: 6 bases; junction bases outside the gene matches: 11. This CDR3 is CASTPRGRAEDTQYF. In DNA form, the CDR3 reads TGTGCCAGCACCCCTCGCGGGAGGGCCGAGGATACGCAGTATTTT.

This clonotype was found many times. V gene TRBV12-3 or TRBV12-4 combines with J gene TRBJ2-5; D is uncertain. The CDR3 covers 15 residues. With 0 bases removed from V and 2 bases from J, the gap between germline ends came to 10 bases. CDR3 region: CASSLARVDQETQYF. The CDR3, as DNA: TGTGCCAGCAGTTTAGCGCGTGTAGATCAAGAGACCCAGTACTTC.

This clonotype came up many times. The CDR3 loop reads CSARGGHYYEQYF. Written as DNA, the CDR3 is TGCAGTGCTAGAGGGGGTCACTACTACGAGCAGTACTTC. The V call is TRBV20-1, the J call TRBJ2-7; D unclear. This CDR3 has 13 residues. Germline values: CDR1 DFQATT, CDR2 SNEGSKA (reference sequence). Trimming cost V 1 base and J 3 bases, with 10 bases left between them.